The 22 T cell receptor beta chains below all came from one sample that was sequenced in a study of blood T cells in healthy people across ages. The second PCR ran about 6 to 12 cycles with a sample-barcoded 5' primer and J-beta primers. TCRdb redid the calling of the 5' RACE reads with MiXCR, one entry per CDR3 protein. The sample holds more than 800,000 distinct CDR3 sequences, around 30% seen once. What was sequenced was blood. These TCRs come from a woman of 80 years or more in good health.

A word on this clonotype: A much bigger clone sits one base away, suggesting this may be a read error. The chain has TRBV29-1 and TRBJ2-4, with D possibly being TRBD1 or TRBD2 (5 bases each). Deletions cut 6 bases from V and 4 bases from J, with 13 bases between. The CDR3 spans 13 residues. Germline V lookup: CDR1 SQVTM, CDR2 ANQGSEA. The chain's CDR3 is CSVIWDGKNIQYF. In DNA, the CDR3 is TGCAGCGTCATCTGGGACGGGAAAAACATTCAGTACTTC.

This clonotype was seen more than once but under ten times. A single base separates this from a much larger clone, so it may be a read error. This chain connects TRBV25-1 to TRBJ2-3; TRBD2 is a possible D gene (6 bases). The CDR3 loop spans 14 amino acids. Between the trimmed V and J ends, which lost 6 bases and 6 bases, there was a span of 16 bases. The germline V gene encodes CDR1 MGHDK and CDR2 SYGVNS. CDR3 residues: CASSPRRGWDTQYF. The CDR3 region has the DNA TGTGCCAGCAGCCCGAGGAGGGGTTGGGATACGCAGTATTTT.

This clonotype was observed many times. V gene TRBV7-9 combines with J gene TRBJ2-3; a possible D gene is TRBD1 (5 bases). V shed 4 bases and J shed 6 bases, with 11 bases lying between them. Germline V lookup: CDR1 SEHNR, CDR2 FQNEAQ (reference sequence). This CDR3 is built from 13 residues. This chain's CDR3 is CASSSPTDDTQYF. The CDR3 DNA follows: TGTGCCAGCAGCTCCCCGACAGACGATACGCAGTATTTT.

There are a few counts of this clonotype. The CDR3 is CASSLVDSGLNYGYTF. CDR3 nucleotide sequence: TGTGCCAGCAGCTTAGTTGATTCGGGACTGAACTATGGCTACACCTTC. The chain carries TRBV28 and TRBJ1-2, with a weak D call TRBD1 (5 bases). This CDR3 region has 16 residues. Per the germline V gene, CDR1 is MDHEN and CDR2 is SYDVKM. Trimming took 6 bases from V and 2 from J, leaving 19 bases between them.

At least ten counts were recorded for this clonotype. V gene TRBV20-1 combines with J gene TRBJ2-6; D uncertain. Trimming took off 3 bases at V and 2 bases at J, with 2 bases between the two ends. This CDR3 region has 12 residues. Germline loops: CDR1 DFQATT, CDR2 SNEGSKA (reference sequence). CDR3 sequence: CSARAGANVLTF. CDR3 nucleotide sequence: TGCAGTGCTAGGGCTGGGGCCAACGTCCTGACTTTC.

The sample holds a few counts of this clonotype. The chain combines TRBV20-1 with TRBJ1-3, with TRBD1 matching over 7 bases. Germline V gene data show CDR1 as DFQATT and CDR2 as SNEGSKA (reference sequence). The J segment lost 0 bases and the V segment lost 5 bases, leaving 7 bases of the junction unmatched. This CDR3 has 15 amino acids. The CDR3 bases are TGCAGTGCTGGGGACAGCCGAGTCTCTGGAAACACCATATATTTT. It codes for CSAGDSRVSGNTIYF.

The genes are TRBV19 and TRBJ2-1, with D hard to call. The length of the CDR3 is 12 residues. Trimming took off 4 bases at V and 9 bases at J, with 10 bases between the two ends. CDR1 and CDR2 (germline): LNHDA, SQIVND (reference sequence). CDR3 amino acids: CASSRDLGEQFF. As DNA, the CDR3 is TGTGCCAGTAGTAGAGACTTAGGTGAGCAGTTCTTC.

The V call is TRBV10-2, the J call TRBJ2-5; D call uncertain. The CDR3 totals 14 residues. V was clipped by 5 bases and J by 5 bases, with 15 bases between them. CDR1 is WSHSY and CDR2 is SAAADI in the germline V gene. CDR3 sequence (DNA): TGCGCCAGCAGTCTAGGGTATTCCCCCGAGACCCAGTACTTC. It is translated as CASSLGYSPETQYF.

The V gene is TRBV7-6, the J gene TRBJ2-1; 10 bases are shared with TRBD1. The CDR3 contains 16 residues. Germline V CDR1 and CDR2: SGHVS, FNYEAQ. The J segment lost 4 bases and the V segment lost 5 bases, leaving 8 bases of the junction unmatched. CDR3 in DNA: TGTGCCAGCAGCGAGCCGGGACAGGGGCCTTACAATGAGCAGTTCTTC. It is translated as CASSEPGQGPYNEQFF.

This clonotype was counted once. A much larger clonotype is one base distant, so this may be a read error. The V call is TRBV7-2, the J call TRBJ1-2; a possible D gene is TRBD1 (5 bases). The CDR3 length is 12 residues. The V gene lost 7 bases and the J gene lost 8 bases, with 14 bases spanning the gap. Germline V gene lookup returns CDR1 SGHTA and CDR2 FQGNSA. CDR3 bases: TGTGCCAGCACATGGGGGTGCGGGGGCTACACCTTC. Protein: CASTWGCGGYTF.

Concerning this clonotype itself: This clone may be a read error of a much larger clone one base away. The genes are TRBV7-2 and TRBJ2-7; possibly TRBD2 for D (5 bases). Trimming removed 5 bases from V and 7 bases from J, with 15 bases in between. This CDR3 is built from 13 residues. Germline lookup yields CDR1 SGHTA and CDR2 FQGNSA. The CDR3 loop reads CASSQNGCGEQYF. DNA for the CDR3: TGTGCCAGCAGCCAAAACGGTTGCGGGGAGCAGTACTTC.

This clonotype was found many times. The chain employs TRBV4-3 and TRBJ1-2, with 8 bases matching TRBD1. The CDR3 runs to 15 residues. Per the germline V gene, CDR1 is LGHNA and CDR2 is YSLEER. Unmatched junction bases numbered 4, after V lost 0 bases and J lost 4 bases. The CDR3 region is CASSQDLGTGYGYTF. In DNA, the CDR3 is TGCGCCAGCAGCCAAGATCTTGGGACAGGCTATGGCTACACCTTC.

The V and J genes are TRBV29-1 and TRBJ2-2, with D possibly matching TRBD2 (5 bases). CDR1 is SQVTM and CDR2 is ANQGSEA in the germline V gene. V was trimmed by 4 bases and J by 2 bases, leaving 11 bases between them. CDR3 length equals 14 residues. This CDR3 is CSVASGINTGELFF. The CDR3 coding sequence is TGCAGCGTTGCTTCGGGGATCAACACCGGGGAGCTGTTTTTT.

The V gene is TRBV3-1, the J gene TRBJ1-1, with 7 positions matching TRBD1. CDR1 is LGHDT and CDR2 is YNNKEL in the germline V gene (reference sequence). The CDR3 has 12 residues. V lost 8 bases to trimming and J lost 10 bases; unmatched junction nucleotides: 10. CDR3 region: CASGSQQGRAFF. DNA for the CDR3: TGTGCCAGCGGCTCCCAACAGGGGAGAGCTTTCTTT.

This clonotype was seen at least ten times. J is TRBJ1-2 and V is TRBV27; 8 bases are shared with TRBD1. Per the germline V gene, CDR1 is MNHEY and CDR2 is SMNVEV (reference sequence). CDR3 length equals 13 residues. V lost 3 bases to trimming and J lost 8 bases; unmatched junction nucleotides: 5. The CDR3 here is CASSFHRGEGYTF. Written as DNA, the CDR3 is TGTGCCAGCAGTTTCCACAGGGGGGAAGGCTACACCTTC.

Points on this clonotype: A much larger clone lies a single base off, so this may be a read error. CDR3: CASSYEARGSYGYTF. CDR3 bases: TGCGCCAGCAGCTATGAAGCTAGGGGTAGTTATGGCTACACCTTC. This rearrangement joins TRBV5-1 to TRBJ1-2, with a tentative D call TRBD1 (5 bases). CDR3 length: 15 amino acids. Per the germline V gene, CDR1 is SGHRS and CDR2 is YFSETQ. V was shortened by 3 bases and J by 5 bases, with 17 bases between the two germline ends.

The chain is built from TRBV10-2 and TRBJ2-3, with 10 positions matching TRBD2. J gave up 3 bases and V 2 bases, and 11 bases lay outside the gene matches. CDR1 and CDR2 from the germline V gene are WSHSY and SAAADI. The CDR3 totals 18 residues. CDR3 loop: CASSERFLAGVRTDTQYF. The CDR3 region has the DNA TGCGCCAGCAGTGAGAGATTCCTAGCGGGAGTTAGAACAGATACGCAGTATTTT.

V usage is TRBV6-5 and J usage is TRBJ1-1; 9 bases line up with TRBD1. There are 15 residues in the CDR3. Looked up from germline, CDR1 is MNHEY and CDR2 is SVGAGI. Trimming cost V 6 bases and J 4 bases; bases outside gene matches: 9. Here the CDR3 reads CASSPGTGYPTEAFF. The CDR3 DNA reads TGTGCCAGCAGCCCCGGGACAGGGTACCCCACTGAAGCTTTCTTT.

Of note for this clonotype: Here the CDR3 omits its conserved ending phenylalanine or tryptophan, so a read error is the likely source. The V call is TRBV7-9, the J call TRBJ1-1; possibly TRBD1 for D (5 bases). The CDR3 covers 13 residues. CDR1 SEHNR and CDR2 FQNEAQ come from the germline V gene (reference sequence). With 11 bases removed from V and 2 bases from J, the gap between germline ends came to 15 bases. The CDR3 is CAGIRGVNTEAFL. CDR3 in DNA: TGTGCCGGCATCAGAGGGGTAAACACTGAAGCTTTCTTG.

This clonotype was recorded many times. The chain joins TRBV15 to TRBJ2-7; possibly TRBD1 for D (5 bases). The CDR3 is 15 residues long. From germline, CDR1 is LNHNV and CDR2 YYDKDF (reference sequence). V was pared by 0 bases and J by 6 bases, with 15 bases between. In DNA, the CDR3 is TGTGCCACCAGCAGAGATCGCGGCAGGGCAAGCGAGCAGTACTTC. Its translation is CATSRDRGRASEQYF.

This chain joins TRBV6-2 or TRBV6-3 and TRBJ1-5, with D possibly TRBD1 on 5 matching bases. The CDR3 runs 15 residues. Germline V gene sequence: CDR1 MNHEY, CDR2 SVGEGT. V lost 2 bases to trimming and J lost 0 bases, with 8 bases between them. The CDR3 sequence: CASSYEGISNQPQHF. In DNA, the CDR3 is TGTGCCAGCAGTTACGAGGGGATTAGCAATCAGCCCCAGCATTTT.

This clonotype was counted many times. The chain joins TRBV20-1 to TRBJ2-5, with 7 bases lining up with TRBD2. The CDR3 has 14 residues. The V gene's germline CDR1 is DFQATT and CDR2 SNEGSKA (reference sequence). The trim removed 4 bases at V and 4 bases at J, leaving 9 bases unmatched. The CDR3, as DNA: TGCAGTGCTAAGGACCCATCGGGGGGAGAGACCCAGTACTTC. Amino acids: CSAKDPSGGETQYF.